The rows below give T cell receptor beta chains drawn from one sample of a study of T-cell memory formation after mild COVID-19. TCRdb re-analysed the 5' RACE reads in MiXCR, keeping a single row per CDR3 protein. This table has about 400,000 distinct CDR3 sequences, 20% to 25% appearing once. Sequencing input: PBMCs or a T cell subset sorted from them (not recorded which). The receptors were sampled from an adult woman who had mild COVID-19 (a few samples of this study predate the infection). Cell type and time point are not known. Each CDR3 is given with its conserved first and last residue. A D gene is named only where the DNA matches it firmly. Some rows mark clone size as missing; the rest say once, few, many or name a class of expanded clone.

NA	NA	14	TRBV6-2/TRBV6-3	TRBJ2-3	TGTGCCAGCAGTTACGGTACGGTTTTGGATACGCAGTATTTT	CASSYGTVLDTQYF
few	TRBD2	17	TRBV5-1	TRBJ2-1	TGCGCCAGCAGCCCCGGGACTAGCGGGGGGGCGGTCAATGAGCAGTTCTTC	CASSPGTSGGAVNEQFF
few	NA	11	TRBV24-1	TRBJ2-7	TGTGCCACCAGTGATCGTAAGGAGCAGTACTTC	CATSDRKEQYF
NA	TRBD1	16	TRBV7-8	TRBJ2-4	TGTGCCAGCAGCTTGCTCCCGGGACAGGGCCCAAACATTCAGTACTTC	CASSLLPGQGPNIQYF
few	TRBD2	18	TRBV25-1	TRBJ2-7	TGTGCCAGCAGTGAGGAGTTTGGCGGGAGAAAAGAGTCCTACGAGCAGTACTTC	CASSEEFGGRKESYEQYF
many	TRBD1	15	TRBV9	TRBJ2-3	TGTGCCAGCACCGAAGGACAGGGAGCCACAGATACGCAGTATTTT	CASTEGQGATDTQYF
NA	NA	17	TRBV4-1	TRBJ2-1	TGCGCCAGCAGCCAGGATCGCATCCTCGGGACTCGCAATGAGCAGTTCTTC	CASSQDRILGTRNEQFF
few	NA	14	TRBV7-2	TRBJ1-2	TGTGCCAGCACGATCGACGCCTCCTACTATGGCTACACCTTC	CASTIDASYYGYTF
NA	NA	12	TRBV10-3	TRBJ2-5	TGTGCCATCGGGACTGGACAAGAGACCCAGTACTTC	CAIGTGQETQYF
few	NA	15	TRBV7-3	TRBJ2-6	TGTGCCAGCAGCACTCGTTTCTCTGGGGCCAACGTCCTGACTTTC	CASSTRFSGANVLTF
NA	TRBD1	16	TRBV6-1	TRBJ2-7	TGTGCCAGCAGTCTCCCCGGACAGGGCCTCTCCTACGAGCAGTACTTC	CASSLPGQGLSYEQYF
NA	NA	12	TRBV7-9	TRBJ2-1	TGTGCCAGCAGCTATAGGACTCCGGAGCAGTTCTTC	CASSYRTPEQFF
NA	NA	17	TRBV7-2	TRBJ1-5	TGTGCCAGCAGCTTATTTTCGGCCCGTTATAGCAATCAGCCCCAGCATTTT	CASSLFSARYSNQPQHF
NA	TRBD1	14	TRBV5-1	TRBJ1-1	TGCGCCAGCAGCTCGGGGACAGGGGGCTCAAAAGCTTTCTTT	CASSSGTGGSKAFF
few	NA	16	TRBV19	TRBJ2-1	TGTGCCAGTAGTAAGGAGGCTAGCAGCTCCTACAATGAGCAGTTCTTC	CASSKEASSSYNEQFF
few	NA	13	TRBV2	TRBJ2-1	TGTGCCAGCAGTAGCATCCAGGGGAATGAGCAGTTCTTC	CASSSIQGNEQFF
few	NA	15	TRBV5-5	TRBJ1-2	TGTGCCAGCAGCTTGACATTGGGGAGCCGGTGGGGCTACACCTTC	CASSLTLGSRWGYTF
NA	NA	16	TRBV7-2	TRBJ2-3	TGTGCCAGCAGCTTAGCGGGGATAGCGGCAGGAGATACGCAGTATTTT	CASSLAGIAAGDTQYF
NA	NA	14	TRBV29-1	TRBJ2-3	TGCAGCGTCATGCCGCTGGCTGGCACAGATACGCAGTATTTT	CSVMPLAGTDTQYF
few	TRBD1	14	TRBV12-3/TRBV12-4	TRBJ2-1	TGTGCCAGCAAAGACCGGACCCCTCTGGACAGGGAAAGCTTC	CASKDRTPLDRESF
NA	NA	17	TRBV14	TRBJ2-1	TGTGCCAGCAGCCCCCCCAGAACAGGATCGAGGTCCAATGAGCAGTTCTTC	CASSPPRTGSRSNEQFF
few	NA	11	TRBV12-3/TRBV12-4	TRBJ2-5	TGTGCCAGCAGGAAGGGAGAGACCCAGTACTTC	CASRKGETQYF
few	NA	16	TRBV4-1	TRBJ2-4	TGCGCCAGCAGCCAAGTAGCTGCTCTAGCCAAAAACATTCAGTACTTC	CASSQVAALAKNIQYF
few	NA	16	TRBV7-6	TRBJ1-1	TGTGCCAGCAGCTTAGCGCCCGGGGCGCAGAACACTGAAGCTTTCTTT	CASSLAPGAQNTEAFF
NA	TRBD2	18	TRBV3-1	TRBJ2-7	TGTGCCAGCAGCCAAGATCGACCTCTAGCGGGAGGGCCAAGGGAGCAGTACTTC	CASSQDRPLAGGPREQYF
NA	NA	13	TRBV20-1	TRBJ1-1	TGCAGTGCCCCAGGCAGGGCGAACACTGAAGCTTTCTTT	CSAPGRANTEAFF
NA	TRBD2	17	TRBV4-2	TRBJ2-3	TGTGCCAGCAGCCAAGGACTAGCGGGAGTGTGGACAGATACGCAGTATTTT	CASSQGLAGVWTDTQYF
NA	NA	11	TRBV6-2/TRBV6-3	TRBJ2-1	TGTGCCAGCAGTTACTTGAATGAGCAGTTCTTC	CASSYLNEQFF
NA	NA	14	TRBV2	TRBJ1-2	TGTGCCAGCAGCGTCTTGGGGGGTAGTCGGGGCTACACCTTC	CASSVLGGSRGYTF
few	NA	14	TRBV7-2	TRBJ2-1	TGTGCCAGCAGCTTCGGCGCGTCCTACAATGAGCAGTTCTTC	CASSFGASYNEQFF
few	NA	15	TRBV5-1	TRBJ2-2	TGCGCCAGCAGCTCCTCGGACCCAGGACCCGGGGAGCTGTTTTTT	CASSSSDPGPGELFF
NA	NA	15	TRBV7-9	TRBJ1-2	TGTGCCAGCAGCTTAGTAGGCCTACTCCCGGGGGACTACACCTTC	CASSLVGLLPGDYTF
few	NA	15	TRBV27	TRBJ2-2	TGTGCCAGCAGTGATGGGACATTGAACACCGGGGAGCTGTTTTTT	CASSDGTLNTGELFF
NA	NA	13	TRBV7-3	TRBJ2-1	TGTGCCAGCAGCTTTCAGGGTTTAGATGAGCAGTTCTTC	CASSFQGLDEQFF
NA	NA	13	TRBV7-3	TRBJ1-1	TGTGCCAGCAGCTTAACAGGAACCACTGAAGCTTTCTTT	CASSLTGTTEAFF
NA	TRBD1	16	TRBV7-2	TRBJ1-2	TGTGCCAGCAGCGGGGGACAGGGACAAGCTAACTATGGCTACACCTTC	CASSGGQGQANYGYTF
NA	TRBD1	15	TRBV12-3/TRBV12-4	TRBJ1-1	TGTGCCAGCAGTGCCTACTCGACAGGGCCGACTGAAGCTTTCTTT	CASSAYSTGPTEAFF
few	NA	15	TRBV5-1	TRBJ2-3	TGCGCCAGCAGCCCTGGTGGCCGCGGGGGCGCTACGCAGTATTTT	CASSPGGRGGATQYF
NA	NA	14	TRBV21-1	TRBJ1-2	TGTGCCAGCAGGGGACAGGGGGTGGACTATGGCTACACCTTC	CASRGQGVDYGYTF
many	TRBD2	18	TRBV5-1	TRBJ2-1	TGCGCCAGCAGCTTTCCCAGCGGGAGCACCCCCTCCTACAATGAGCAGTTCTTC	CASSFPSGSTPSYNEQFF
few	NA	13	TRBV7-2	TRBJ2-1	TGTGCCAGCAGCTTGGGGACGGATTTTGAGCAGTTCTTC	CASSLGTDFEQFF
NA	TRBD2	13	TRBV2	TRBJ2-1	TGTGCCAGCAGTGGACTAGCGGGCAATGAGCAGTTCTTC	CASSGLAGNEQFF
few	NA	15	TRBV7-8	TRBJ1-6	TGTGCCAGCAGCCCAAGGGCAGGGAATGATTCACCCCTCCACTTT	CASSPRAGNDSPLHF